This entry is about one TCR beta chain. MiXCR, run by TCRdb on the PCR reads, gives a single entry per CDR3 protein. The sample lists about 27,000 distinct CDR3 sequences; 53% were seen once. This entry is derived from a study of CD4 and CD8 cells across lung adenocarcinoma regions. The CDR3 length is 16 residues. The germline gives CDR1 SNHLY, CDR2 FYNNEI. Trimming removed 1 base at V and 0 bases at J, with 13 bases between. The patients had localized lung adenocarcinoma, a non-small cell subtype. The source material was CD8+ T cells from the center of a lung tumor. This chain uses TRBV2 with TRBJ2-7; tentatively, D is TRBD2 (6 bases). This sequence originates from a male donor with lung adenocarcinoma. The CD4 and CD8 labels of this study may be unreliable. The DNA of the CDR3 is TGTGCCAGCAGTGAAGTGAGACTAGGGAGCTCCTACGAGCAGTACTTC. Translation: CASSEVRLGSSYEQYF. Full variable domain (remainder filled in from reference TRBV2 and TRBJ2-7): EPEVTQTPSHQVTQMGQEVILRCVPISNHLYFYWYRQILGQKVEFLVSFYNNEISEKSEIFDDQFSVERPDGSNFTLKIRSTKLEDSAMYFCASSEVRLGSSYEQYFGPGTRLTVT.